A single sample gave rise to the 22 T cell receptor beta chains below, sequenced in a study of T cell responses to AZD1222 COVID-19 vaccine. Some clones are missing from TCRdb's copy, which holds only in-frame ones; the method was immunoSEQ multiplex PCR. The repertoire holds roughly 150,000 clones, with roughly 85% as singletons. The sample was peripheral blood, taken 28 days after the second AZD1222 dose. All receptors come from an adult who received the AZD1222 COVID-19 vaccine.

The CDR3 is CASGRGGGTEAFF. The CDR3 nucleotides read TGTGCCAGCGGGCGCGGGGGGGGCACTGAAGCTTTCTTT. The chain carries TRBV11-3 and TRBJ1-1, with a tentative D call TRBD1 (5 bases). Germline V gene lookup returns CDR1 SGHNT and CDR2 YENEEA. V lost 8 bases, J lost 4 bases, and 14 bases lay in between. The CDR3 is 13 amino acids.

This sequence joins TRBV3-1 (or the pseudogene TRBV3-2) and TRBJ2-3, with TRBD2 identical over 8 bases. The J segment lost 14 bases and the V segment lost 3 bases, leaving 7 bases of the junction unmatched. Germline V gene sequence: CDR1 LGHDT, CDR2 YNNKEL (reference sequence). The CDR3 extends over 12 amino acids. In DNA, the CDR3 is TGTGCCAGCAGCCAGGCGGGGGGCCGGTGGTATTTT. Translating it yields CASSQAGGRWYF.

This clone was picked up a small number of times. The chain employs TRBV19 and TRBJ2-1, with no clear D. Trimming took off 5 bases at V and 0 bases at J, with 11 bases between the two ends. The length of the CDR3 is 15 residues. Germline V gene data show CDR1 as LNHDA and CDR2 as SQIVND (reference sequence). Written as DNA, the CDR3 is TGTGCCAGTAGTCCCTCCGTATCCTCCTACAATGAGCAGTTCTTC. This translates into CASSPSVSSYNEQFF. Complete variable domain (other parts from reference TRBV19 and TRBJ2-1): DGGITQSPKYLFRKEGQNVTLSCEQNLNHDAMYWYRQDPGQGLRLIYYSQIVNDFQKGDIAEGYSVSREKKESFPLTVTSAQKNPTAFYLCASSPSVSSYNEQFFGPGTRLTVL.

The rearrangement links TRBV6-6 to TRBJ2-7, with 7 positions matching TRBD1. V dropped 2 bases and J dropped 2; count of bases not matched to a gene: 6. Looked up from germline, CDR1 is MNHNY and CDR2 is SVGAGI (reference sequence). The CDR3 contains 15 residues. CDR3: CASSYTSQGAYEQYF. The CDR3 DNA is TGTGCCAGCAGTTACACATCTCAGGGGGCCTACGAGCAGTACTTC.

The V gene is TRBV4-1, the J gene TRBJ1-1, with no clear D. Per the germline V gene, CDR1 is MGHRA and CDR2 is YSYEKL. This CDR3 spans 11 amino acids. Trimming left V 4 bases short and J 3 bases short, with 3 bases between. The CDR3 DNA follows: TGCGCCAGCAGCCGCGACACTGAAGCTTTCTTT. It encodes CASSRDTEAFF.

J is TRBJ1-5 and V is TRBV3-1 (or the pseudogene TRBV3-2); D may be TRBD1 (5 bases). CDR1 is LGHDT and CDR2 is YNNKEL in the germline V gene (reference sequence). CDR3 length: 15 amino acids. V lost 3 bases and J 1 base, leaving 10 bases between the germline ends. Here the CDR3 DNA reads TGTGCCAGCAGCCAGGGGCCAGGGAGCAATCAGCCCCAGCATTTT. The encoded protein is CASSQGPGSNQPQHF.

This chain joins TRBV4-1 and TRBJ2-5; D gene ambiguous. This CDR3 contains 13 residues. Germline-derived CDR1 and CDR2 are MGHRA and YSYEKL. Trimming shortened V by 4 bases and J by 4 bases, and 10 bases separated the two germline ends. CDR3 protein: CASSLSSRETQYF. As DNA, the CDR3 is TGCGCCAGCAGCCTTTCATCCCGAGAGACCCAGTACTTC.

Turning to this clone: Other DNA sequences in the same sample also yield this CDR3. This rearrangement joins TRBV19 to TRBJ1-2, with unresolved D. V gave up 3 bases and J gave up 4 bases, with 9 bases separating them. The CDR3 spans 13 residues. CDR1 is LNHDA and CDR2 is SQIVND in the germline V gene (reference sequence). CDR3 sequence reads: CASSMPGGYGYTF. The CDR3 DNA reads TGTGCCAGTAGTATGCCAGGTGGCTATGGCTACACCTTC.

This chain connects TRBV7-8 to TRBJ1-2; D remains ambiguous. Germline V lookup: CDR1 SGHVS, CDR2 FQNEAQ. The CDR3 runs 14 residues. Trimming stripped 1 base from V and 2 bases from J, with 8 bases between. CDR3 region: CASSLVTANYGYTF. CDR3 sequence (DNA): TGTGCCAGCAGCTTAGTCACAGCCAACTATGGCTACACCTTC.

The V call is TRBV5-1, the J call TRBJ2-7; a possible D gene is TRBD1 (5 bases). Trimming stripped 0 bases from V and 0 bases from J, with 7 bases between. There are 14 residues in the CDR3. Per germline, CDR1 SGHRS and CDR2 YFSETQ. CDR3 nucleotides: TGCGCCAGCAGCTTGGGCGACAGCTCCTACGAGCAGTACTTC. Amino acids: CASSLGDSSYEQYF.

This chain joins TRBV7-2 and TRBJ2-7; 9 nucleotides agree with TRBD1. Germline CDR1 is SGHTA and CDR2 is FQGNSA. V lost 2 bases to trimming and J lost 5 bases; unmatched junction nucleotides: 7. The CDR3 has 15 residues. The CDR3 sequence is CASSLTGTGTHEQYF. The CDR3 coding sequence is TGTGCCAGCAGCTTAACCGGGACAGGGACCCACGAGCAGTACTTC.

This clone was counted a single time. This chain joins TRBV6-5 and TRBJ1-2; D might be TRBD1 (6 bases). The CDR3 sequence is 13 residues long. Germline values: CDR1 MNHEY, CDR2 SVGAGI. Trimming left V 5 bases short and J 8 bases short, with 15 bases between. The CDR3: CASSPTGLYGYTF. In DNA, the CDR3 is TGTGCCAGCAGTCCTACAGGGCTCTACGGCTACACCTTC.

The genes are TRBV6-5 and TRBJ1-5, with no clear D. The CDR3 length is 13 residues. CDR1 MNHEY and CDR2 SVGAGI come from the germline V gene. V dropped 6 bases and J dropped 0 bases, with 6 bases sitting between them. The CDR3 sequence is CASRPNSNQPQHF. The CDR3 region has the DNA TGTGCCAGCAGACCCAATAGCAATCAGCCCCAGCATTTT.

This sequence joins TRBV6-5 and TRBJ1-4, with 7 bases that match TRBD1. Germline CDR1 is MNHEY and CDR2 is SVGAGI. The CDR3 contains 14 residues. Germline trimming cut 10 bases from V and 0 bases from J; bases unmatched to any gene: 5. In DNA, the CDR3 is TGTGCCACGCAGGGGGATGCAACTAATGAAAAACTGTTTTTT. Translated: CATQGDATNEKLFF.

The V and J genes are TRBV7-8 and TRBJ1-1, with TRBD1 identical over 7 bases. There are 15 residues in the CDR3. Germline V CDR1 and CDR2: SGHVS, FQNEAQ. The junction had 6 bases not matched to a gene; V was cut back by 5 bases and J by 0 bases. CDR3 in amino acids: CASSPYDRVNTEAFF. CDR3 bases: TGTGCCAGCAGCCCATATGACAGGGTGAACACTGAAGCTTTCTTT.

CDR3 sequence: CASSPPGLASSEQYF. CDR3 nucleotides: TGCGCCAGCAGCCCCCCGGGACTAGCATCTAGTGAGCAGTACTTC. The chain carries TRBV5-1 and TRBJ2-7; TRBD2 matches at 9 bases. This CDR3 is 15 amino acids long. CDR1 is SGHRS and CDR2 is YFSETQ in the germline V gene. The junction had 12 bases not matched to a gene; V was cut back by 4 bases and J by 7 bases.

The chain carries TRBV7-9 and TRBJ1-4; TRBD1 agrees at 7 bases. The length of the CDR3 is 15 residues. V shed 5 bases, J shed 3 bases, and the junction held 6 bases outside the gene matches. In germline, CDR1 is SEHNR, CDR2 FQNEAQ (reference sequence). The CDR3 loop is CASSQQGTSNEKLFF. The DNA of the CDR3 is TGTGCCAGCAGCCAACAGGGGACTTCTAATGAAAAACTGTTTTTT.

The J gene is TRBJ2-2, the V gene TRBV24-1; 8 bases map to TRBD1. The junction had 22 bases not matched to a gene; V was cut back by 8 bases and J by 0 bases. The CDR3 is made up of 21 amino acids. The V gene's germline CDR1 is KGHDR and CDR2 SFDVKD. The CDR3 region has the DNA TGTGCCACCATTCCCCTCAATTGGAGGACAGGGCAATATACGAACACCGGGGAGCTGTTTTTT. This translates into CATIPLNWRTGQYTNTGELFF.

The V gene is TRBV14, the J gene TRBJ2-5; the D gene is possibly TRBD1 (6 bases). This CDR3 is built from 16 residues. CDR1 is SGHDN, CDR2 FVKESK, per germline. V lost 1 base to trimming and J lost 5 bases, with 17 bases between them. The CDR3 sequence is CASSQGAQLQGETQYF. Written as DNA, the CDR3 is TGTGCCAGCAGCCAAGGGGCCCAGCTCCAGGGGGAGACCCAGTACTTC.

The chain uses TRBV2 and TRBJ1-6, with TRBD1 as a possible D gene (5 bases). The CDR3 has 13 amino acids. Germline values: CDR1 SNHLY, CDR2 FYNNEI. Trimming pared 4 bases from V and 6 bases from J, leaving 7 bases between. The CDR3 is CASSGGVNSPLHF. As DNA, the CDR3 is TGTGCCAGCAGTGGGGGGGTTAATTCACCCCTCCACTTT.

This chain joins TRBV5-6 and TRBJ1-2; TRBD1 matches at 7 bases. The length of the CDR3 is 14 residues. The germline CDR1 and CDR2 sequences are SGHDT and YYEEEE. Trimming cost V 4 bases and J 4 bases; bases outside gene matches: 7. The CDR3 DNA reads TGTGCCAGCAGCCGGTCAGGGACAGCCTATGGCTACACCTTC. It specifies CASSRSGTAYGYTF.

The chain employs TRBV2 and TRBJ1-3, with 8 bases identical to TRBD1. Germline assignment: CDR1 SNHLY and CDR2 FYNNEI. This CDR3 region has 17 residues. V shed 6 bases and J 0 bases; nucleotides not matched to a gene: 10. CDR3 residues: CASRATGAEDSGNTIYF. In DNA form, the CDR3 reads TGTGCCAGCAGGGCGACAGGGGCGGAGGACTCTGGAAACACCATATATTTT. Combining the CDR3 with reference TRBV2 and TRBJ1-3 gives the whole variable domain EPEVTQTPSHQVTQMGQEVILRCVPISNHLYFYWYRQILGQKVEFLVSFYNNEISEKSEIFDDQFSVERPDGSNFTLKIRSTKLEDSAMYFCASRATGAEDSGNTIYFGEGSWLTVV.